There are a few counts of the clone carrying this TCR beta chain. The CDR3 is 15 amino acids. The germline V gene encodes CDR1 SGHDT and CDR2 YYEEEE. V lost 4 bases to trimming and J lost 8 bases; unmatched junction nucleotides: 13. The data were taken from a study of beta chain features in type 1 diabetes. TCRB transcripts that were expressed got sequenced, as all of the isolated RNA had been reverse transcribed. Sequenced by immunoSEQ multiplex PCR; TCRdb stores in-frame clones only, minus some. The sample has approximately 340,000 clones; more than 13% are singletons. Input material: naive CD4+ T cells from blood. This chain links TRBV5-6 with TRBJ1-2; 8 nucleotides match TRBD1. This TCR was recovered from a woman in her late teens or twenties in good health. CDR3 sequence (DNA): TGTGCCAGCAGCATTGGCGGACAGGGATTAGGAGGCTACACCTTC. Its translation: CASSIGGQGLGGYTF.